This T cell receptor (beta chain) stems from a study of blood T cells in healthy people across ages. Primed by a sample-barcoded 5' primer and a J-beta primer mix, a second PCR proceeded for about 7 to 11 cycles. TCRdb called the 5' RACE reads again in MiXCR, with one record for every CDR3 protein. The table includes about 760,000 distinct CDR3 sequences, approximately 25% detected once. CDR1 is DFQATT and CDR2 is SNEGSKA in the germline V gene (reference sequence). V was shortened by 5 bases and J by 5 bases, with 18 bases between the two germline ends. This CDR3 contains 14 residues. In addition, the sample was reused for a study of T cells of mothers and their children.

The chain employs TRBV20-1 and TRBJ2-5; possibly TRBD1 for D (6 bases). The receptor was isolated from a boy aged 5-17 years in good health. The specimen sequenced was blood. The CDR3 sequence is CSAHRLQGGETQYF. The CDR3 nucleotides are TGCAGTGCTCACCGGCTACAGGGTGGCGAGACCCAGTACTTC.